The 28 T cell receptor beta chains reported below all come from one sample, sequenced in a study of blood T cell repertoires in COVID-19. The table came from immunoSEQ multiplex PCR; TCRdb's copy has only in-frame clones and leaves some out. The sample holds under 200,000 clones, 70% to 85% seen once. Sequences were obtained from peripheral blood. The source of these receptors is a woman older than 75 with acute or convalescent COVID-19.

About this clone: The same CDR3 arises from other DNA sequences in this sample as well. The chain carries TRBV27 and TRBJ1-1, with TRBD1 matching 7 bases. Germline values: CDR1 MNHEY, CDR2 SMNVEV (reference sequence). After removal of 3 bases from V and 5 bases from J, the junction contained 3 bases not matched to a gene. The CDR3 is made up of 13 amino acids. For the CDR3, the DNA is TGTGCCAGCAGTTTGGGACAGAGGACTGAAGCTTTCTTT. Amino acids: CASSLGQRTEAFF.

This rearrangement joins TRBV29-1 to TRBJ1-1; D unresolved. The CDR3 consists of 13 residues. CDR1 is SQVTM, CDR2 ANQGSEA, per germline. The germline V and J ends were trimmed by 6 bases and 8 bases, with 19 bases remaining between them. In DNA, the CDR3 is TGCAGCGTCTCCCCGGCAGGTGGCGGGGAAGCTTTCTTT. Translated: CSVSPAGGGEAFF. Combining the CDR3 with reference TRBV29-1 and TRBJ1-1 gives the whole variable domain SAVISQKPSRDICQRGTSLTIQCQVDSQVTMMFWYRQQPGQSLTLIATANQGSEATYESGFVIDKFPISRPNLTFSTLTVSNMSPEDSSIYLCSVSPAGGGEAFFGQGTRLTVV.

The chain recombines TRBV7-2 with TRBJ1-3, with a weak D call TRBD1 (5 bases). Germline V gives CDR1 SGHTA, CDR2 FQGNSA. This CDR3 is built from 16 residues. Trimming cost V 1 base and J 4 bases, with 14 bases left between them. DNA for the CDR3: TGTGCCAGCAGCTTAGTGGCCCGGGGGATAGGAAACACCATATATTTT. Encoded protein: CASSLVARGIGNTIYF.

This chain connects TRBV7-8 to TRBJ1-3; the match to TRBD1 covers 8 bases. The CDR3 extends over 15 amino acids. CDR1 SGHVS and CDR2 FQNEAQ come from the germline V gene. The junction had 7 bases not matched to a gene; V was cut back by 5 bases and J by 4 bases. CDR3 sequence (DNA): TGTGCCAGCAGCATAAGCAGGGGGCAGGGAAACACCATATATTTT. Protein product: CASSISRGQGNTIYF.

This clone has only one observation. This chain uses TRBV3-1 (or the pseudogene TRBV3-2) with TRBJ2-5, with 14 bases lining up with TRBD2. This CDR3 region has 15 residues. Trimming cost V 4 bases and J 8 bases; bases outside gene matches: 6. Per germline, CDR1 LGHDT and CDR2 YNNKEL (reference sequence). The CDR3 nucleotides read TGTGCCAGCAGCCCTCCGGGACTAGCGGGGGAAACCCAGTACTTC. Amino acid sequence: CASSPPGLAGETQYF.

To note about this clone: At one boundary the junction diverges from the germline segment, which might be a read error. The chain employs TRBV9 and TRBJ2-2; 9 nucleotides match TRBD2. This CDR3 has 17 amino acids. CDR1 and CDR2 from the germline V gene are SGDLS and YYNGEE. CDR3 sequence reads: CAGSVGGRGGLTGELFF. As DNA, the CDR3 is TGTGCCGGCAGCGTAGGGGGGCGGGGGGGCCTTACCGGGGAGCTGTTTTTT.

V usage is TRBV27 and J usage is TRBJ1-5; no firm D call. V lost 0 bases and J lost 6, with 12 bases in between. The length of the CDR3 is 15 residues. Per germline, CDR1 MNHEY and CDR2 SMNVEV (reference sequence). CDR3 coding DNA: TGTGCCAGCAGTTTATCGGTCTTGACTAGTCAGCCCCAGCATTTT. Amino acid sequence: CASSLSVLTSQPQHF.

This clone has only one observation. V usage is TRBV10-3 and J usage is TRBJ1-2; 8 nucleotides line up with TRBD1. Germline V gene sequence: CDR1 ENHRY, CDR2 SYGVKD. V lost 4 bases to trimming and J lost 8 bases; unmatched junction nucleotides: 12. CDR3 length equals 15 residues. The CDR3 protein is CAISGGPQGARGYTF. CDR3 nucleotide sequence: TGTGCCATCAGTGGCGGTCCCCAGGGGGCGAGAGGCTACACCTTC.

The chain employs TRBV7-2 and TRBJ2-3; 9 bases align to TRBD1. CDR1 is SGHTA, CDR2 FQGNSA, per germline. The V gene end was trimmed by 6 bases and the J gene end by 10 bases; junction bases not matched to a gene: 8. The CDR3 spans 13 residues. Here the CDR3 DNA reads TGTGCCAGCAGGCAAGGGACAGGGAGTGCGCAGTATTTT. This translates into CASRQGTGSAQYF.

The chain carries TRBV19 and TRBJ1-5; the match to TRBD1 covers 12 bases. The trim removed 6 bases at V and 4 bases at J, leaving 10 bases unmatched. The CDR3 runs 17 residues. Germline values: CDR1 LNHDA, CDR2 SQIVND (reference sequence). The chain's CDR3 is CASRPPGQGAINQPQHF. In DNA form, the CDR3 reads TGTGCCAGTAGGCCACCGGGACAGGGGGCTATTAATCAGCCCCAGCATTTT.

The rearrangement links TRBV19 to TRBJ2-5, with 9 bases fitting TRBD1. V shed 5 bases, J shed 5 bases, and the junction held 6 bases outside the gene matches. The germline V gene encodes CDR1 LNHDA and CDR2 SQIVND (reference sequence). This CDR3 spans 14 amino acids. Here the CDR3 reads CASSSTGGAETQYF. As DNA, the CDR3 is TGTGCCAGTAGTTCTACAGGGGGCGCGGAGACCCAGTACTTC.

This chain connects TRBV12-3 or TRBV12-4 to TRBJ1-6; the D is unclear. V was clipped by 7 bases and J by 10 bases, with 14 bases between them. This CDR3 is 13 amino acids long. CDR3 loop: CASTQERRSPLHF. The CDR3 DNA sequence: TGTGCCAGCACCCAAGAGAGGAGGTCACCCCTCCACTTT.

A word on this clone: Other DNA sequences in this sample translate to the same CDR3. The chain couples TRBV29-1 to TRBJ2-2, with 9 bases that match TRBD1. The CDR3 has 15 amino acids. Trimming removed 6 bases from V and 2 bases from J; junction bases left unmatched: 7. Germline values: CDR1 SQVTM, CDR2 ANQGSEA. The DNA of the CDR3 is TGCAGCGTACGCACGGGACAGGGAAACACCGGGGAGCTGTTTTTT. It yields the protein CSVRTGQGNTGELFF.

The chain has TRBV29-1 and TRBJ1-1, with 12 bases aligning to TRBD1. Germline V CDR1 and CDR2: SQVTM, ANQGSEA. This CDR3 region has 14 residues. J was trimmed by 8 bases and V by 6 bases; bases with no gene match: 10. The CDR3 nucleotides are TGCAGCGTGAAGCCGGGACAGGGGGCTTCAGAAGCTTTCTTT. This encodes CSVKPGQGASEAFF.

The chain uses TRBV3-1 (or the pseudogene TRBV3-2) and TRBJ2-3, with D unresolved. Germline V gives CDR1 LGHDT, CDR2 YNNKEL (reference sequence). The CDR3 is 13 amino acids. V lost 3 bases and J lost 6, with 10 bases in between. The chain's CDR3 is CASSHRSPDTQYF. The CDR3 bases are TGTGCCAGCAGCCACCGGTCCCCGGATACGCAGTATTTT.

The genes are TRBV7-2 and TRBJ2-3; 8 bases agree with TRBD1. CDR1 SGHTA and CDR2 FQGNSA come from the germline V gene. V gave up 3 bases and J gave up 1 base; unmatched junction bases: 6. The CDR3 is 16 residues long. The CDR3 DNA is TGTGCCAGCAGCTTGCTGCCGGGACAGGGCACAGATACGCAGTATTTT. It yields the protein CASSLLPGQGTDTQYF.

V and J are TRBV7-2 and TRBJ1-3; 8 nucleotides agree with TRBD1. The CDR3 runs to 15 residues. Germline V gene lookup returns CDR1 SGHTA and CDR2 FQGNSA. With 4 bases clipped from V and 2 bases from J, the junction kept 4 bases outside the gene matches. CDR3 coding DNA: TGTGCCAGCAGCTCGGACAGGGTCCCTGGAAACACCATATATTTT. This gives the protein CASSSDRVPGNTIYF. Using reference TRBV7-2 and TRBJ1-3 for the parts outside the CDR3, the full variable domain is GAGVSQSPSNKVTEKGKDVELRCDPISGHTALYWYRQSLGQGLEFLIYFQGNSAPDKSGLPSDRFSAERTGGSVSTLTIQRTQQEDSAVYLCASSSDRVPGNTIYFGEGSWLTVV.

The genes are TRBV7-3 and TRBJ2-7; tentatively, D is TRBD2 (5 bases). Germline CDR1 is SGHTA and CDR2 is FQGTGA. The CDR3 has 15 residues. Trimming took 4 bases from V and 2 from J, leaving 15 bases between them. CDR3 residues: CASSSAAGSPYEQYF. The CDR3 DNA sequence: TGTGCCAGCAGCTCCGCGGCGGGTTCCCCCTACGAGCAGTACTTC.

The gene calls are TRBV12-5 and TRBJ1-2; 9 nucleotides agree with TRBD1. The J segment lost 2 bases and the V segment lost 6 bases, leaving 4 bases of the junction unmatched. The germline CDR1 and CDR2 sequences are LGHNT and FRNRAP. The CDR3 covers 14 residues. CDR3 bases: TGTGCTAGTGGCCTACAGGGGGCGAACTATGGCTACACCTTC. Protein product: CASGLQGANYGYTF.

The chain combines TRBV7-9 with TRBJ2-2; unclear D gene. Trimming removed 1 base at V and 0 bases at J, with 9 bases between. Per germline, CDR1 SEHNR and CDR2 FQNEAQ (reference sequence). The CDR3 has 16 amino acids. CDR3 loop: CASSLGRFTNTGELFF. In nucleotides, the CDR3 is TGTGCCAGCAGCTTAGGGCGGTTCACGAACACCGGGGAGCTGTTTTTT.

This chain joins TRBV5-1 and TRBJ1-1; TRBD1 matches at 7 bases. This CDR3 is 15 amino acids long. With V trimmed by 4 bases and J by 4 bases, 10 bases remained unmatched. The V gene's germline CDR1 is SGHRS and CDR2 YFSETQ. As DNA, the CDR3 is TGCGCCAGCAGCCCACAGACAGGGCCGGGCACTGAAGCTTTCTTT. It translates to CASSPQTGPGTEAFF.

This chain uses TRBV18 with TRBJ2-7; TRBD2 is a possible D gene (5 bases). The CDR3 totals 12 residues. Germline values: CDR1 KGHSH, CDR2 LQKENI. V was clipped by 2 bases and J by 5 bases, with 7 bases between them. The CDR3 sequence is CASSPTGNEQYF. CDR3 DNA: TGTGCCAGCTCACCAACGGGGAACGAGCAGTACTTC.

This sequence joins TRBV7-8 and TRBJ1-1, with 8 bases that match TRBD1. The junction had 8 bases not matched to a gene; V was cut back by 5 bases and J by 3 bases. In germline, CDR1 is SGHVS, CDR2 FQNEAQ. The CDR3 consists of 15 residues. The CDR3 bases are TGTGCCAGCAGCATTGGACAGGGTGGGGACACTGAAGCTTTCTTT. Its protein product is CASSIGQGGDTEAFF.

This clone is a singleton in its sample. The V call is TRBV29-1, the J call TRBJ2-7, with 12 bases identical to TRBD2. Germline CDR1 is SQVTM and CDR2 is ANQGSEA. J was trimmed by 6 bases and V by 4 bases; bases with no gene match: 4. The CDR3 is 13 amino acids. Here the CDR3 DNA reads TGCAGCGTTGGGACTAGCGGGGCGGGCGAGCAGTACTTC. Protein sequence: CSVGTSGAGEQYF.

Comments on this clone: This sample also contains other DNA sequences that code for the same CDR3. This rearrangement joins TRBV6-5 to TRBJ2-7; D may be TRBD2 (5 bases). V shed 5 bases and J shed 3 bases, with 14 bases lying between them. Germline CDR1 and CDR2: MNHEY and SVGAGI. The CDR3 extends over 14 amino acids. The CDR3 coding sequence is TGTGCCAGCAGTCCCCGGGCAACTAGCTACGAGCAGTACTTC. It encodes CASSPRATSYEQYF.

This clone came up a few times. The chain is built from TRBV25-1 and TRBJ2-7, with 8 bases that match TRBD1. Germline CDR1 and CDR2: MGHDK and SYGVNS. The ends lost 8 bases at V and 3 bases at J; junction bases unmatched: 12. The CDR3 loop spans 15 amino acids. The CDR3 region has the DNA TGTGCCAGCGGAGGAGACAGGGGAGTGTACTACGAGCAGTACTTC. It codes for CASGGDRGVYYEQYF.

This rearrangement joins TRBV4-1 to TRBJ1-1; TRBD1 agrees at 11 bases. The junction had 7 bases not matched to a gene; V was cut back by 4 bases and J by 0 bases. CDR3 length: 17 residues. Germline V gene lookup returns CDR1 MGHRA and CDR2 YSYEKL. The CDR3 region has the DNA TGCGCCAGCAGCCTAGGACAGGGGGCGAGGGTGAACACTGAAGCTTTCTTT. It translates to CASSLGQGARVNTEAFF.

V usage is TRBV19 and J usage is TRBJ1-1, with D perhaps matching TRBD1 (5 bases). The V and J ends lost 5 bases and 1 base respectively, with 20 bases between them. This CDR3 has 17 amino acids. CDR1 LNHDA and CDR2 SQIVND come from the germline V gene (reference sequence). The CDR3 DNA reads TGTGCCAGTAGTGTGGGGCAGGGCCGGCTGGGGAACACTGAAGCTTTCTTT. Amino acids: CASSVGQGRLGNTEAFF.